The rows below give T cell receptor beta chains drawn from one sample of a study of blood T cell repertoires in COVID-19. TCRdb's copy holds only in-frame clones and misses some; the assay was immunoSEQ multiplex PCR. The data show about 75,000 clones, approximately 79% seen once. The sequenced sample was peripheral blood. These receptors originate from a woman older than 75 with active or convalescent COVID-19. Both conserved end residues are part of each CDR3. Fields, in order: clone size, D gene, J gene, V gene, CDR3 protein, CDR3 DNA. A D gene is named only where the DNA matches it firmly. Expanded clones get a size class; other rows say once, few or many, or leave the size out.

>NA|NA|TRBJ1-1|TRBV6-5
CASSVDRNTEAFF
TGTGCCAGCAGCGTCGACAGGAACACTGAAGCTTTCTTT
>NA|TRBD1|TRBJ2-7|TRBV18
CASSLGDRVREQYF
TGTGCCAGCTCACTAGGAGACAGGGTGCGCGAGCAGTACTTC
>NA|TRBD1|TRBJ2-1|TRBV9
CASSPRTGAYNEQFF
TGTGCCAGCAGCCCCCGGACAGGGGCCTACAATGAGCAGTTCTTC
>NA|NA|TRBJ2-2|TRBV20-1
CSASRRTAHTGELFF
TGCAGTGCTAGTAGGAGGACAGCCCACACCGGGGAGCTGTTTTTT
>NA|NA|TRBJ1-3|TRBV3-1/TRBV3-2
CASPKGFSGNTIYF
TGTGCCAGCCCCAAGGGGTTCTCTGGAAACACCATATATTTT
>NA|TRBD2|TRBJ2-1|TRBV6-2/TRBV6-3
CASSYSITSGTTEQFF
TGTGCCAGCAGTTACTCGATTACTAGCGGGACTACAGAGCAGTTCTTC
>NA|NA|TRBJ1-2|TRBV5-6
CASSLVGQDYGYTF
TGTGCCAGCAGCTTGGTTGGCCAGGACTATGGCTACACCTTC
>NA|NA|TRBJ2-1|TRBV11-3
CASSSVAGRYNEQFF
TGTGCCAGCAGCTCAGTGGCTGGGCGCTACAATGAGCAGTTCTTC
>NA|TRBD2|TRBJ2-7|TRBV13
CASSRVGLAGVIEQYF
TGTGCCAGCAGCAGGGTGGGACTAGCGGGAGTTATCGAGCAGTACTTC
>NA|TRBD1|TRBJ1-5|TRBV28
CASSTGTGGHQPQHF
TGTGCCAGCAGTACCGGGACAGGGGGGCATCAGCCCCAGCATTTT
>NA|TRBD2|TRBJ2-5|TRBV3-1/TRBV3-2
CASSQDRARAGDLGLAGVGETQYF
TGTGCCAGCAGCCAAGATCGGGCACGTGCGGGGGACTTGGGACTAGCGGGAGTCGGGGAGACCCAGTACTTC
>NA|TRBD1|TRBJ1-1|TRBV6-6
CASIDRGWAEAFF
TGTGCCAGTATTGACAGGGGGTGGGCTGAAGCTTTCTTT
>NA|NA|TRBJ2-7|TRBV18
CASSPTGKYEQYF
TGTGCCAGCTCACCTACAGGGAAGTACGAGCAGTACTTC
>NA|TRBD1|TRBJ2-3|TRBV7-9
CASSLGGQGAFGTDTQYF
TGTGCCAGCAGCTTAGGCGGACAGGGGGCTTTCGGCACAGATACGCAGTATTTT
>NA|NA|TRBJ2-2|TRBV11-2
CASSLTVTGELFF
TGTGCCAGCAGCTTAACGGTAACCGGGGAGCTGTTTTTT
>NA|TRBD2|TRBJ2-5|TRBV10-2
CASNLVWASGSLYQETQYF
TGCGCCAGCAACCTAGTTTGGGCTAGCGGGAGCTTGTACCAAGAGACCCAGTACTTC
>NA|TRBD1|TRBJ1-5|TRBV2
CASSHRDRVSNQPQHF
TGTGCCAGCAGTCACCGGGACAGGGTTAGCAATCAGCCCCAGCATTTT
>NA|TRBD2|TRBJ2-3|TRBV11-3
CASSSGRRETADTQYF
TGTGCCAGCAGCTCAGGGCGGCGGGAGACCGCAGATACGCAGTATTTT
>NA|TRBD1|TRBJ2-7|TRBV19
CASSPGTGTYYEQYF
TGTGCCAGTAGTCCCGGGACAGGGACCTACTACGAGCAGTACTTC
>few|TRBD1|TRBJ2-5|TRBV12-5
CASGLGRGGERETQYF
TGTGCTAGTGGTTTGGGGAGAGGGGGCGAGAGGGAGACCCAGTACTTC
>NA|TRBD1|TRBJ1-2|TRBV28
CASSLYRGSDGYTF
TGTGCCAGCAGTTTATACAGGGGGTCGGATGGCTACACCTTC
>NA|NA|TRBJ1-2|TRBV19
CASSISGWYGYTF
TGTGCCAGTAGTATTTCCGGTTGGTATGGCTACACCTTC
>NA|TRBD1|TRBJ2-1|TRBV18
CASSPGTGRNEQFF
TGTGCCAGCTCACCCGGGACAGGGAGGAATGAGCAGTTCTTC
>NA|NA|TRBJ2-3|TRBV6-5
CASSSISGDTQYF
TGTGCCAGCAGTTCGATTAGCGGAGATACGCAGTATTTT
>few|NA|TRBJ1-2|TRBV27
CATKDRRGIEGDGYTF
TGTGCCACGAAAGACCGCCGGGGGATTGAGGGTGATGGCTACACCTTC
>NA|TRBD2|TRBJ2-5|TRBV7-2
CASSLTGTSSETQYF
TGTGCCAGCAGCCTTACCGGGACTAGTTCCGAGACCCAGTACTTC
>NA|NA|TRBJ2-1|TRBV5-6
CASSRDFYNEQFF
TGTGCCAGCAGCCGGGACTTCTACAATGAGCAGTTCTTC
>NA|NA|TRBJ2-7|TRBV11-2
CASSLEPAGWEQYF
TGTGCCAGCAGCTTAGAACCCGCAGGGTGGGAGCAGTACTTC
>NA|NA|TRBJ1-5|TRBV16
CASSQSRSGGNQPQHF
TGTGCCAGCAGCCAGAGTAGGTCGGGAGGCAATCAGCCCCAGCATTTT